The clone carrying this T cell receptor (beta chain) was seen a few times. Its target is unknown. This sample is part of a study of blood T cells in healthy people across ages. All donors came from Russia, were Caucasian and healthy, and spanned ages about 6 to 90. Drawn from each donor were roughly 9.4 milliliters of peripheral blood. Next came a second PCR, run for about 7 to 12 cycles, which used a sample-barcoded 5' primer along with a J-beta primer mix. TCRdb re-derived calls from the 5' RACE reads in MiXCR, one entry per CDR3 protein. The sample consists of hundreds of thousands of distinct CDR3 sequences, roughly 25% of them appearing once. General observations from the study: Across the age range, TCR beta diversity per million T cells fell in a roughly linear way.

The CDR3 is 16 residues long. Germline lookup yields CDR1 SGDLS and CDR2 YYNGEE. The ends were cut back, 4 bases at V and 4 bases at J, with 20 bases in the middle. A further study also used this sample, focusing on T cells of mothers and their children. That paper notes: A slight, non-significant increase in overlap was found for related mother-child pairs relative to unrelated pairs.

The chain employs TRBV9 and TRBJ1-1, with a possible D match to TRBD1 (5 bases). The sequence was collected from a boy between 10 and 17 years old in good health. Sequencing was carried out using blood. The CDR3 DNA is TGTGCCAGCAGCCTCGAACCTGGGGCAGGGAGCACTGAAGCTTTCTTT. Translated: CASSLEPGAGSTEAFF.